This is a list of T cell receptor beta chains from one sample in a study of blood T cell repertoires in COVID-19. Sequencing was performed with immunoSEQ multiplex PCR; in TCRdb, only in-frame clones are kept and a portion is missing. This sample has some 300,000 clones, with approximately 86% found just once. Sample: PBMCs or T cells enriched from blood (not recorded which). These receptors were taken from a woman in her twenties or thirties who had recovered from COVID-19. CDR3s include the opening cysteine and the closing phenylalanine or tryptophan. D genes are given only for firm matches. Some rows have no size entry. The others give once, few or many, or a class for an expanded clone.

TRBJ1-5	.	TRBV6-5	TRBD1	CASSNLGQGVRPQHF	TGTGCCAGCAGTAATTTAGGACAGGGTGTCCGTCCCCAGCATTTT
TRBJ1-5	.	TRBV5-5	.	CASSQQGTFSNQPQHF	TGTGCCAGCAGCCAGCAAGGGACATTTAGCAATCAGCCCCAGCATTTT
TRBJ1-2	.	TRBV9	TRBD1	CASSSTGSGGGYTF	TGTGCCAGCAGCTCGACAGGGTCTGGAGGTGGCTACACCTTC
TRBJ1-5	.	TRBV19	TRBD1	CASSTDRSNQPQHF	TGTGCCAGTAGTACGGACAGGAGCAATCAGCCCCAGCATTTT
TRBJ2-3	.	TRBV10-3	.	CAIGGLAELGDTQYF	TGTGCCATCGGAGGTCTAGCCGAGCTGGGGGATACGCAGTATTTT
TRBJ2-1	.	TRBV27	TRBD2	CASSLGVGGNEQFF	TGTGCCAGCAGCCTCGGGGTGGGGGGGAATGAGCAGTTCTTC
TRBJ1-1	few	TRBV12-3/TRBV12-4	TRBD1	CASKTGAVTEAFF	TGTGCCAGCAAGACAGGGGCGGTGACTGAAGCTTTCTTT
TRBJ1-2	.	TRBV29-1	.	CSVEGYGEYGYTF	TGCAGCGTTGAGGGATACGGGGAGTATGGCTACACCTTC
TRBJ2-1	once	TRBV19	TRBD2	CASRTLAGAYYNEQFF	TGTGCCAGTAGGACCCTAGCGGGGGCCTACTACAATGAGCAGTTCTTC
TRBJ1-2	.	TRBV7-9	TRBD1	CASSPRTGFYGYTF	TGTGCCAGCAGCCCCAGGACAGGCTTCTATGGCTACACCTTC
TRBJ1-1	.	TRBV6-6	.	CASSYRGLDTEAFF	TGTGCCAGCAGTTACAGGGGTTTGGACACTGAAGCTTTCTTT
TRBJ1-2	.	TRBV24-1	.	CATSDGSGRPLYGYTF	TGTGCCACCAGTGATGGTTCAGGGCGCCCACTCTATGGCTACACCTTC
TRBJ2-7	.	TRBV5-8	.	CASRERTSSYEQYF	TGTGCCAGCAGGGAGCGGACGTCCTCCTACGAGCAGTACTTC
TRBJ2-5	.	TRBV7-3	.	CASSLSWRETQYF	TGTGCCAGCAGCTTGAGTTGGAGGGAGACCCAGTACTTC
TRBJ2-1	.	TRBV19	TRBD1	CASSIAGTGNREQFF	TGTGCCAGTAGTATAGCCGGGACAGGGAACAGGGAGCAGTTCTTC
TRBJ1-3	.	TRBV2	.	CASSDSTGVSGNTIYF	TGTGCCAGCAGTGATTCAACAGGAGTCTCTGGAAACACCATATATTTT
TRBJ2-5	.	TRBV4-1	TRBD2	CASSQTSGTSGRETQYF	TGCGCCAGCAGCCAAACTTCCGGGACTAGCGGCCGGGAGACCCAGTACTTC